The 17 T cell receptor beta chains given below trace back to one sample, sequenced in a study of T cells after yellow fever vaccination. One entry per CDR3 protein, called by TCRdb with MiXCR from the 5' RACE reads. The sample shows roughly 330,000 distinct CDR3 sequences, under 5% of them seen only once. The sequencing here drew on PBMCs, taken 5 days after the yellow fever booster vaccination. The source of these receptors is a man aged 18 to 30 who received the YFV17D yellow fever vaccine.

This clonotype was observed many times. This chain links TRBV4-2 with TRBJ2-3, with TRBD2 identical over 13 bases. Germline values: CDR1 LGHNA, CDR2 YNFKEQ. Trimming took 1 base from V and 6 from J; bases not matched to a gene: 4. This CDR3 is built from 16 residues. In DNA form, the CDR3 reads TGTGCCAGCAGCCAAGTGTCGACTAGCGGGGGGGATACGCAGTATTTT. Its translation: CASSQVSTSGGDTQYF.

This clonotype was observed a few times. J is TRBJ2-3 and V is TRBV7-2; 10 bases are shared with TRBD2. This CDR3 is built from 14 residues. The V and J ends lost 8 bases and 0 bases, in that order; junction bases with no gene match: 2. The germline V gene encodes CDR1 SGHTA and CDR2 FQGNSA. CDR3 amino acids: CASQRGGSTDTQYF. CDR3 nucleotide sequence: TGTGCCAGCCAGCGGGGGGGAAGCACAGATACGCAGTATTTT.

This clonotype was seen many times. The V gene is TRBV6-1, the J gene TRBJ2-2, with TRBD2 matching 8 bases. The germline V gene encodes CDR1 MNHNS and CDR2 SASEGT. The trim removed 5 bases at V and 3 bases at J, leaving 2 bases unmatched. The CDR3 sequence is 14 residues long. The CDR3 spells CASSRRGDTGELFF. The CDR3 coding sequence is TGTGCCAGCAGTAGGCGGGGGGACACCGGGGAGCTGTTTTTT.

There are a few counts of this clonotype. The gene calls are TRBV12-3 or TRBV12-4 and TRBJ1-1, with D possibly TRBD1 on 5 matching bases. The CDR3 consists of 13 residues. V dropped 6 bases and J dropped 7 bases, with 15 bases sitting between them. The chain's CDR3 is CASSPGGVSEAFF. CDR3 bases: TGTGCCAGCAGCCCTGGGGGGGTTAGTGAAGCTTTCTTT.

This clonotype was recorded a few times. The V gene is TRBV12-3 or TRBV12-4, the J gene TRBJ2-3; D is perhaps TRBD1 or TRBD2 (5 bases each). The CDR3 length is 15 residues. Trimming took 5 bases from V and 1 from J, leaving 13 bases between them. The CDR3 loop reads CASSPSLGGTDTQYF. CDR3 bases: TGTGCCAGCAGTCCCTCTTTGGGGGGCACAGATACGCAGTATTTT.

This clonotype came up many times. This rearrangement joins TRBV20-1 to TRBJ1-4, with D maybe TRBD1 (5 bases). V lost 6 bases and J lost 5, with 19 bases in between. The CDR3 consists of 15 residues. Germline V gives CDR1 DFQATT, CDR2 SNEGSKA (reference sequence). The CDR3 protein is CSAGLTGVGNEKLFF. The CDR3 DNA reads TGCAGTGCCGGATTAACGGGGGTGGGGAATGAAAAACTGTTTTTT.

In this sample, this clonotype turned up many times. This chain links TRBV6-5 with TRBJ2-3; D remains unclear. V lost 2 bases and J lost 0, with 9 bases in between. This CDR3 is 15 amino acids long. Germline CDR1 MNHEY, CDR2 SVGAGI. The CDR3 nucleotides read TGTGCCAGCAGTTACCTTCAGCCTAGCACAGATACGCAGTATTTT. This translates into CASSYLQPSTDTQYF.

V is TRBV4-2 and J is TRBJ2-7; 10 bases line up with TRBD2. Germline loops: CDR1 LGHNA, CDR2 YNFKEQ. The CDR3 runs 18 residues. The V and J ends lost 1 base and 4 bases, in that order; junction bases with no gene match: 13. CDR3 in amino acids: CASSQAWTSGSPGYEQYF. In nucleotides, the CDR3 is TGTGCCAGCAGCCAAGCGTGGACTAGCGGTTCCCCAGGTTACGAGCAGTACTTC.

The chain employs TRBV6-2 or TRBV6-3 and TRBJ1-5; D remains unclear. The germline V gene has CDR1 MNHEY and CDR2 SVGEGT. The CDR3 totals 12 residues. V was trimmed by 4 bases and J by 6 bases, leaving 7 bases between them. CDR3 DNA sequence: TGTGCCAGCAGTTTGGGGTTTCAGCCCCAGCATTTT. Translating gives CASSLGFQPQHF.

This clonotype was detected a few times. This rearrangement joins TRBV6-2 or TRBV6-3 to TRBJ1-5; a possible D gene is TRBD1 (5 bases). The CDR3 spans 16 residues. The ends were cut back, 6 bases at V and 0 bases at J, with 15 bases in the middle. Germline V gene lookup returns CDR1 MNHEY and CDR2 SVGEGT. CDR3 nucleotides: TGTGCCAGCAGACCTGCAAGACAGTATAGCAATCAGCCCCAGCATTTT. It encodes CASRPARQYSNQPQHF.

This clonotype was counted a few times. The gene calls are TRBV25-1 and TRBJ2-3; D ambiguous. The CDR3 extends over 16 amino acids. In germline, CDR1 is MGHDK, CDR2 SYGVNS. The V gene lost 4 bases and the J gene lost 1 base, with 15 bases spanning the gap. The CDR3 DNA sequence: TGTGCCAGCAGTGCCTATGAATGGGTGGGCACAGATACGCAGTATTTT. The encoded protein is CASSAYEWVGTDTQYF.

This clonotype was seen at least ten times. The gene calls are TRBV27 and TRBJ2-2, with D possibly being TRBD2 (5 bases). CDR3 length: 17 residues. Germline CDR1 is MNHEY and CDR2 is SMNVEV (reference sequence). V lost 3 bases, J lost 0 bases, and 14 bases lay in between. Here the CDR3 reads CASSLHPGKANTGELFF. CDR3 nucleotide sequence: TGTGCCAGCAGTTTGCACCCCGGGAAAGCGAACACCGGGGAGCTGTTTTTT.

The V gene is TRBV7-9, the J gene TRBJ2-3; TRBD2 matches 11 bases. The germline gives CDR1 SEHNR, CDR2 FQNEAQ (reference sequence). The CDR3 totals 15 residues. Germline trimming cut 7 bases from V and 5 bases from J; bases unmatched to any gene: 8. The CDR3 here is CASTLALAGGDTQYF. CDR3 bases: TGTGCCAGCACCTTGGCTCTAGCGGGGGGAGATACGCAGTATTTT.

In this sample, this clonotype turned up a few times. The rearrangement joins TRBV5-1 to TRBJ2-5; TRBD2 agrees at 13 bases. The CDR3 loop spans 16 amino acids. The V gene end was trimmed by 9 bases and the J gene end by 1 base; junction bases not matched to a gene: 9. CDR1 and CDR2 (germline): SGHRS, YFSETQ. The CDR3, as DNA: TGCGCCACCAAGGGACTAGCGGGGACCTCCCAAGAGACCCAGTACTTC. Its protein product is CATKGLAGTSQETQYF. The full variable domain, its missing parts supplied by reference TRBV5-1 and TRBJ2-5, is KAGVTQTPRYLIKTRGQQVTLSCSPISGHRSVSWYQQTPGQGLQFLFEYFSETQRNKGNFPGRFSGRQFSNSRSEMNVSTLELGDSALYLCATKGLAGTSQETQYFGPGTRLLVL.

This clonotype was observed at least ten times. This chain links TRBV14 with TRBJ2-7; D may correspond to TRBD1 or TRBD2 (6 bases each). V lost 3 bases and J 0 bases, leaving 18 bases between the germline ends. Germline V gene data show CDR1 as SGHDN and CDR2 as FVKESK. The CDR3 length is 17 residues. CDR3 nucleotides: TGTGCCAGCAGCCACCGGAGGGAGGACAGCGGCTCCTACGAGCAGTACGTC. Translating gives CASSHRREDSGSYEQYV.

This clonotype was found many times. The V call is TRBV18, the J call TRBJ1-4; tentative D call: TRBD1 (5 bases). The CDR3 sequence is 15 residues long. Germline assignment: CDR1 KGHSH and CDR2 LQKENI. The ends were cut back, 4 bases at V and 5 bases at J, with 14 bases in the middle. CDR3 residues: CASSLNRTPNEKLFF. DNA of the CDR3: TGTGCCAGCTCACTTAACAGGACCCCAAATGAAAAACTGTTTTTT.

Ten or more counts support this clonotype. The rearrangement joins TRBV7-2 to TRBJ2-3; 12 positions agree with TRBD2. Germline-derived CDR1 and CDR2 are SGHTA and FQGNSA. V dropped 5 bases and J dropped 4; count of bases not matched to a gene: 7. The CDR3 is 16 amino acids. CDR3 in DNA: TGTGCCAGCAGCCGTCTAGCGGGGGGGAGCGCAGATACGCAGTATTTT. Its translation is CASSRLAGGSADTQYF.